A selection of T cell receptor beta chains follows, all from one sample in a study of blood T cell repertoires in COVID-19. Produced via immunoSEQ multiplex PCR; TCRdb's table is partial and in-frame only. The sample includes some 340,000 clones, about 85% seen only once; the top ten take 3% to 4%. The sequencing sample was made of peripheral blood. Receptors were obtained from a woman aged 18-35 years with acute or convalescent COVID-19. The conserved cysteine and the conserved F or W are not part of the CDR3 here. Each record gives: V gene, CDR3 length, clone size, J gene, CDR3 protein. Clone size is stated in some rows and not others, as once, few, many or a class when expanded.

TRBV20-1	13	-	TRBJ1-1	SASRGSFMNTEAF
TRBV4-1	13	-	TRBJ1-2	ASSRWGRYRYGYT
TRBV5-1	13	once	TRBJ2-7	ASSLGLAPSYEQY
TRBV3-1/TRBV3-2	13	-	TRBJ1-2	ASSHRGAQYYGYT
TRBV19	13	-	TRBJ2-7	ASSTGTGRSYEQY
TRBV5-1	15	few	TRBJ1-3	ASSLEGTGVAGNTIY
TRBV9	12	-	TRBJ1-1	ASGKGGPFAEAF
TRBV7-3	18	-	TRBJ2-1	ASSLVAPASGGEKYNEQF
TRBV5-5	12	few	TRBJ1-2	ASSLEPYNYGYT
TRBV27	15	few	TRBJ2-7	ASSLSFGGDLSYEQY
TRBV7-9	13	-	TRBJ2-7	ASSFTGTALFEQY
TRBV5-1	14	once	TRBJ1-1	ASSLGQGLGDTEAF
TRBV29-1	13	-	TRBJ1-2	SVVRGGASPYGYT
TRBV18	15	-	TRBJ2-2	ASSPPTGDTNTGELF
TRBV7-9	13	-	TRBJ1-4	ASSAEQGSGEKLF
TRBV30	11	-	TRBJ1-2	AWSLYRGHGYT
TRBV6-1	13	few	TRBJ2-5	ASSELAGGPETQY
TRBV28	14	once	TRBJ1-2	ASSSIRTGANYGYT
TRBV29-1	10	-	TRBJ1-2	SVRGTDFGYT
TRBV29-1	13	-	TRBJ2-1	SVVALASSYNEQF
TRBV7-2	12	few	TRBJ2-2	ASSLGHIPGELF
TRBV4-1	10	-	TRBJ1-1	ASSQGLTEAF
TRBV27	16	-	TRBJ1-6	ASARLLRDISFGSPLH
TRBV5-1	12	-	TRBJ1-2	ASEGGGGNYGYT
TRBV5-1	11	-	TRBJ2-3	ASSPVAPDTQY
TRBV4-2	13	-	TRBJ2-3	ASSRVAGGTDTQY
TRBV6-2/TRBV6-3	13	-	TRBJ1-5	ASSARTGGGQPQH
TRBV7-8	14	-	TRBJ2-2	ASSLNSGSSTGELF
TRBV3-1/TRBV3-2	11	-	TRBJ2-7	ASSLSDTYEQY
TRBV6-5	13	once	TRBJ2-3	ASSLTTEHTDTQY
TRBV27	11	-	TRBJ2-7	ASLPSLTGRVY
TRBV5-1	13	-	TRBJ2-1	ASSFWSAGENEQF
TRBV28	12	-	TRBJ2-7	ASSLTGVTYEQY
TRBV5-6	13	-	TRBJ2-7	ASSLAATRVTEQY
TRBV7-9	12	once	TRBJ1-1	ASSLDRMNTEAF
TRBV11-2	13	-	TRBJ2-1	ASSSGQGFAVEQF
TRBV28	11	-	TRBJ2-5	ASSLQGAGVQY
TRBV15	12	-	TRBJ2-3	ATSRVTGGNTQY
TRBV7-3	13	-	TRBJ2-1	ASSMTSSSYNEQF
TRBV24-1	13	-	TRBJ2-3	ATSDPWGTGDTQY
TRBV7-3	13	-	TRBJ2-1	ASSRGQGAYNEQF
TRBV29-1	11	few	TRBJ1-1	SVKGQGNTEAF
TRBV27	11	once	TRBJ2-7	ASSPGTSGRRY
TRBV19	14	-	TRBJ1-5	ASSIGGQGENQPQH